This record covers a single T cell receptor (beta chain). Per the authors' pipeline: It was from reference gene primer amplification that nucleated cell counts were estimated. The protocol was immunoSEQ multiplex PCR, while the TCRdb copy is restricted to in-frame clones and leaves out a portion. V, J and clone size derive from that table, while D and trimming were established from the DNA sequence. The data show about 85,000 clones, roughly 78% seen once. These data come from a study of blood T cell repertoires in COVID-19. Study as a whole: Sites in the United States, Italy and Spain provided acute and convalescent COVID-19 samples. Nucleic acid was either cDNA or gDNA, and it came from T cells, B-cell-depleted T cells, or PBMCs.

The source material was peripheral blood. This clonotype originated in a woman older than 75 with acute or convalescent COVID-19.

CDR3 coding DNA: TGCGCCAGCTCGGGGGATTCCTACGAGCAGTACTTC. Encoded protein: CASSGDSYEQYF. The V gene is TRBV5-1, the J gene TRBJ2-7, with TRBD2 as a possible D gene (6 bases). CDR3 length: 12 residues. Trimming stripped 7 bases from V and 1 base from J, with 9 bases between. Germline CDR1 SGHRS, CDR2 YFSETQ.